A selection of T cell receptor beta chains follows, all from one sample in a study of blood T cell repertoires in COVID-19. Method: immunoSEQ multiplex PCR; TCRdb's copy keeps in-frame clones and lacks some. This repertoire shows around 200,000 clones, 65% to 85% found once; its top ten account for less than 3%. The specimen sequenced was peripheral blood. The receptors here all came from a man aged 45 to 65 with active or convalescent COVID-19. The CDR3 runs from the conserved cysteine through the conserved F or W. The D gene is left open where the match is weak. The size field is filled for only some rows; it gives once, few, many or a size class.

TRBV30	TRBD1	TRBJ2-5	many	CAWSNGQGAWETQYF	TGTGCCTGGAGTAACGGACAGGGGGCGTGGGAGACCCAGTACTTC
TRBV19	TRBD2	TRBJ2-1	NA	CATKIYLAGGSHEQFF	TGTGCAACTAAGATTTATCTAGCGGGAGGGTCCCATGAGCAGTTCTTC
TRBV4-1	NA	TRBJ1-1	NA	CASSQGQGYTEAFF	TGCGCCAGCAGCCAAGGTCAGGGATATACTGAAGCTTTCTTT
TRBV6-1	NA	TRBJ1-5	NA	CASTREGGVNQPQHF	TGTGCCAGCACTAGGGAGGGGGGCGTCAATCAGCCCCAGCATTTT
TRBV6-2/TRBV6-3	TRBD1	TRBJ1-1	NA	CASSYSFGEGATNTEAFF	TGTGCCAGCAGTTACTCGTTTGGCGAGGGGGCGACGAACACTGAAGCTTTCTTT
TRBV19	NA	TRBJ1-2	NA	CASSTLSAGPMDYTF	TGTGCCAGTAGTACCCTCTCCGCGGGTCCTATGGACTACACCTTC
TRBV7-3	TRBD1	TRBJ2-1	NA	CASSLRDSLREQFF	TGTGCCAGCAGCCTTCGGGACAGCTTAAGGGAGCAGTTCTTC
TRBV28	NA	TRBJ2-5	NA	CASIPDSNQETQYF	TGTGCCAGCATTCCGGACAGCAACCAAGAGACCCAGTACTTC
TRBV6-5	TRBD1	TRBJ1-3	NA	CASSLGRGPGNTIYF	TGTGCCAGCAGTTTAGGCAGGGGGCCTGGAAACACCATATATTTT
TRBV3-1/TRBV3-2	TRBD2	TRBJ2-7	few	CASSQSGIYEQYF	TGTGCCAGCAGCCAAAGCGGGATCTACGAGCAGTACTTC
TRBV5-4	NA	TRBJ2-5	NA	CASSLSGGRLEETQYF	TGTGCCAGCAGCCTCTCAGGGGGGAGGCTTGAAGAGACCCAGTACTTC